This T cell receptor beta chain stems from a study of radiotherapy plus CTLA-4 blockade in lung cancer. About the study: Among enrolled patients, less than 20% responded and 25% to 35% achieved disease control. Study-level findings and limits: Strongest reported response predictors: early blood clone changes and post-radiation interferon-beta.

Germline V gene lookup returns CDR1 SGHVS and CDR2 FQNEAQ. Between the trimmed V and J ends, which lost 2 bases and 2 bases, there was a span of 9 bases. There are 14 residues in the CDR3. With respect to this clone: The antigen remains undetermined.

Only in-frame clones appear in the TCRdb table, and some are missing; sequencing was by immunoSEQ multiplex PCR. The sample contains 70,000 to 85,000 clones, roughly 74% of which appear only once. This chain links TRBV7-8 with TRBJ1-2; unclear D gene. The sequence came from a human donor with non-small cell lung cancer whose response to radiotherapy plus ipilimumab could not be evaluated. The source material was peripheral blood, sampled from a patient treated with radiotherapy plus ipilimumab. The CDR3 DNA sequence: TGTGCCAGCAGCTTACTCACAAACAACTATGGCTACACCTTC. It specifies CASSLLTNNYGYTF.